The 11 T cell receptor beta chains given below trace back to one sample, sequenced in a study of beta chain features in type 1 diabetes. All of the isolated RNA was reverse transcribed, so expressed TCRB transcripts were sequenced. Generated by immunoSEQ multiplex PCR, the TCRdb table keeps only in-frame clones and is missing some. Of roughly 150,000 clones in the sample, roughly 8.1% were seen once. Sequencing was carried out using central memory CD4+ T cells from blood. The receptors stem from a man between 18 and 35 years old in good health.

The sample holds a few counts of this clone. The chain links TRBV7-2 to TRBJ1-4; no firm D call. Germline lookup yields CDR1 SGHTA and CDR2 FQGNSA. CDR3 length: 14 residues. Between the trimmed V and J ends, which lost 5 bases and 0 bases, there was a span of 7 bases. DNA of the CDR3: TGTGCCAGCAGCCGTTTCTCAACTAATGAAAAACTGTTTTTT. Residues: CASSRFSTNEKLFF.

This clone was seen just once. The rearrangement links TRBV6-5 to TRBJ1-1; 9 bases map to TRBD1. Per germline, CDR1 MNHEY and CDR2 SVGAGI. The trim removed 5 bases at V and 6 bases at J, leaving 7 bases unmatched. This CDR3 is built from 14 residues. The CDR3 sequence: CASSQNRGRAEAFF. The CDR3 DNA sequence: TGTGCCAGCAGTCAGAACAGGGGGCGGGCTGAAGCTTTCTTT.

The chain recombines TRBV5-6 with TRBJ2-1, with 10 bases that match TRBD2. The CDR3 totals 14 residues. Germline CDR1 reads SGHDT; CDR2 reads YYEEEE. Trimming removed 2 bases from V and 10 bases from J; junction bases left unmatched: 6. CDR3 residues: CASSLLAGSEEQFF. The CDR3 region has the DNA TGTGCCAGCAGCTTACTAGCGGGGTCGGAAGAGCAGTTCTTC.

The J gene is TRBJ2-7, the V gene TRBV7-2; D not certain. V lost 0 bases, J lost 0 bases, and 6 bases lay in between. Germline V gene lookup returns CDR1 SGHTA and CDR2 FQGNSA. This CDR3 has 14 residues. CDR3 sequence reads: CASSLALSSYEQYF. For the CDR3, the DNA is TGTGCCAGCAGCTTAGCCCTGAGCTCCTACGAGCAGTACTTC.

The chain recombines TRBV14 with TRBJ2-3; perhaps TRBD1 as D (6 bases). CDR1 is SGHDN, CDR2 FVKESK, per germline. The V end was cut by 3 bases, the J end by 2 bases, with 12 bases between. The CDR3 length is 15 residues. CDR3 DNA: TGTGCCAGCAGCCACAACCGACAGGTCACAGATACGCAGTATTTT. It encodes CASSHNRQVTDTQYF.

CDR3 nucleotides: TGTGCCAGCAGCACGGCAGGACAAAGGTTCAACAATGAGCAGTTCTTC. Its translation is CASSTAGQRFNNEQFF. The chain uses TRBV5-4 and TRBJ2-1; possible D gene TRBD1, 5 bases. CDR1 is SGHNT, CDR2 YYREEE, per germline (reference sequence). The CDR3 totals 16 residues. V dropped 4 bases and J dropped 5 bases, with 19 bases sitting between them.

The J gene is TRBJ2-7, the V gene TRBV11-2; D is unclear. Germline CDR1 SGHAT, CDR2 FQNNGV. The V end was cut by 5 bases, the J end by 0 bases, with 5 bases between. CDR3 length equals 12 residues. DNA of the CDR3: TGTGCCAGCAGCGTCAACTCCTACGAGCAGTACTTC. Amino acid sequence: CASSVNSYEQYF.

The rearrangement uses TRBV28 and TRBJ2-1, with D uncertain. This CDR3 has 11 residues. Looked up from germline, CDR1 is MDHEN and CDR2 is SYDVKM. With 7 bases removed from V and 15 bases from J, the gap between germline ends came to 16 bases. The CDR3 sequence: CASMLNYRGFF. CDR3 nucleotides: TGTGCCAGCATGTTAAATTACCGAGGGTTCTTC.

There are a few counts of this clone. This sequence joins TRBV7-2 and TRBJ2-5; 11 bases line up with TRBD2. V shed 5 bases, J shed 5 bases, and the junction held 7 bases outside the gene matches. The germline V gene encodes CDR1 SGHTA and CDR2 FQGNSA. This CDR3 is built from 15 residues. CDR3 in DNA: TGTGCCAGCAGCACTCTAGCGGGGGGCCTCGAGACCCAGTACTTC. Its translation: CASSTLAGGLETQYF. The variable domain in full, with the rest retrieved from reference TRBV7-2 and TRBJ2-5, is GAGVSQSPSNKVTEKGKDVELRCDPISGHTALYWYRQSLGQGLEFLIYFQGNSAPDKSGLPSDRFSAERTGGSVSTLTIQRTQQEDSAVYLCASSTLAGGLETQYFGPGTRLLVL.

V gene TRBV6-6 combines with J gene TRBJ1-2; 7 nucleotides line up with TRBD1. The trim removed 4 bases at V and 4 bases at J, leaving 3 bases unmatched. This CDR3 comprises 13 residues. From germline, CDR1 is MNHNY and CDR2 SVGAGI (reference sequence). The CDR3 nucleotides are TGTGCCAGCAGTTGGGACAGCTTCTATGGCTACACCTTC. Residues: CASSWDSFYGYTF.

The sample holds a few counts of this clone. The gene calls are TRBV6-5 and TRBJ2-7, with TRBD2 matching 8 bases. The germline V gene encodes CDR1 MNHEY and CDR2 SVGAGI. The V and J ends lost 6 bases and 3 bases, in that order; junction bases with no gene match: 7. The CDR3 is 14 amino acids. The CDR3 reads CASSLAGGYYEQYF. The CDR3, as DNA: TGTGCCAGCAGCCTGGCGGGAGGCTACTACGAGCAGTACTTC.